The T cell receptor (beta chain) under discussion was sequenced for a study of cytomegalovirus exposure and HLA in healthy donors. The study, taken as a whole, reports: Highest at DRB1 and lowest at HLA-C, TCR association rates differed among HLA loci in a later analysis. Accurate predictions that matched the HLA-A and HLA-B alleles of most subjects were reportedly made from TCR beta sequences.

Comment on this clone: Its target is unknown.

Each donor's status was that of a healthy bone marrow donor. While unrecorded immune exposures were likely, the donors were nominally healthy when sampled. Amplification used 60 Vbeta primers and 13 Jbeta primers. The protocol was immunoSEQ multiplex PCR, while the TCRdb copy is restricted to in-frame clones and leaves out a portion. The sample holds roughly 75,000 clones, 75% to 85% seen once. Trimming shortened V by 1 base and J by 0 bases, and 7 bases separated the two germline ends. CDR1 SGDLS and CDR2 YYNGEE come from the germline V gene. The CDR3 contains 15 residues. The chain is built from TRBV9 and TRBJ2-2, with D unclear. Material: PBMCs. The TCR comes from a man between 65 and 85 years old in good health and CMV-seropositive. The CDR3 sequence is CASSVYGANTGELFF. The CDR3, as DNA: TGTGCCAGCAGCGTATACGGAGCGAACACCGGGGAGCTGTTTTTT.